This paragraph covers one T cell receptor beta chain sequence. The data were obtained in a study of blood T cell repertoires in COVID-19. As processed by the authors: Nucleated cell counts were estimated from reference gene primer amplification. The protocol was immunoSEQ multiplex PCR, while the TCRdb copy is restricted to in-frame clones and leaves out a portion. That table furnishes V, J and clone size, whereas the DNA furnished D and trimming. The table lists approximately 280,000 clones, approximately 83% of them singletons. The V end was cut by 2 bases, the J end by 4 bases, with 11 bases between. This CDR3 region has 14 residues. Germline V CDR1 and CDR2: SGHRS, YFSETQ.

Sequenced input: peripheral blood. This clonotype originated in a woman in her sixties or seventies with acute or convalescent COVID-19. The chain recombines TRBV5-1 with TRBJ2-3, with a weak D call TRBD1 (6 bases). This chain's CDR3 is CASSFTTGSDTQYF. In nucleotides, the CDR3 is TGCGCCAGCAGCTTCACTACAGGGTCAGATACGCAGTATTTT.